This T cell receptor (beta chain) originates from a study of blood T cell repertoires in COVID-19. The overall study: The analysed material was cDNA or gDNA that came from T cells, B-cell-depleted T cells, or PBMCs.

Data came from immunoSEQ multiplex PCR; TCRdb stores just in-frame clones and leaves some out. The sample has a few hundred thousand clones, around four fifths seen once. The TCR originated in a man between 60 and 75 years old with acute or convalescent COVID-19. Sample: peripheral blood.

This CDR3 is CASSSTLAGGLSYEQYF. The CDR3 bases are TGTGCCAGCAGCTCCACACTAGCGGGAGGGCTTTCCTACGAGCAGTACTTC. This chain joins TRBV28 and TRBJ2-7, with 13 bases identical to TRBD2. This CDR3 comprises 17 residues. Trimming removed 6 bases from V and 1 base from J; junction bases left unmatched: 9. Germline CDR1 reads MDHEN; CDR2 reads SYDVKM.